The present T cell receptor (beta chain) was sequenced within a study of T cells in Graves' hyperthyroidism and ophthalmopathy. Study observations and caveats: In validation, the model predicted ophthalmopathy. These predictions came a median about 6.5 months before onset.

Graves' hyperthyroidism is called stable when ophthalmopathy does not progress within 18 months. Used for diagnoses were clinical symptoms, serum thyroxine and TRAb, thyroid ultrasound and orbital computed tomography. Germline CDR1 reads SNHLY; CDR2 reads FYNNEI. This CDR3 spans 18 amino acids. Trimming at V came to 1 base and at J to 1 base, leaving 7 bases not matched to a gene. From RNA transcripts, TCR beta CDR3 regions were amplified. HTBI primers drove first-round RT-PCR of the TCR CDR3. From the multiplex PCR reads, TCRdb called clonotypes with MiXCR, one entry per CDR3 protein. The table includes over 650,000 distinct CDR3 sequences, less than 20% detected once. In its sample, this clonotype was seen a few times. The antigen is unknown.

The sequence came from a man younger than 30 with Graves' hyperthyroidism. The sequencing input was blood. V and J are TRBV2 and TRBJ2-4, with 10 bases lining up with TRBD1. CDR3 nucleotide sequence: TGTGCCAGCAGTGAAGATGAGACAGGGGGCGCGGCCAAAAACATTCAGTACTTC. Its protein is CASSEDETGGAAKNIQYF.